These 21 T cell receptor beta chains came from one sample sequenced in a study of neurological immune-mediated disorders. TCRdb re-analysed the 5' RACE reads in MiXCR, keeping a single row per CDR3 protein. The sample consists of 50,000 to 65,000 distinct CDR3 sequences, roughly 3.5% of them appearing once. What was sequenced was PBMCs. Receptors originate from a man aged 25 to 45 with multiple sclerosis.

V gene TRBV6-5 combines with J gene TRBJ2-7; D is uncertain. V lost 5 bases and J lost 0, with 14 bases in between. There are 15 residues in the CDR3. Germline V CDR1 and CDR2: MNHEY, SVGAGI. As DNA, the CDR3 is TGTGCCAGCAGTAAACCGGGCCTGAGCTCCTACGAGCAGTACTTC. It specifies CASSKPGLSSYEQYF.

This clonotype was recorded at least ten times. CDR3 in amino acids: CSAPRGNHSPLHF. The CDR3 DNA reads as TGCAGTGCTCCCAGAGGGAATCATTCACCCCTCCACTTT. This chain links TRBV20-1 with TRBJ1-6; D is uncertain. The germline gives CDR1 DFQATT, CDR2 SNEGSKA (reference sequence). The CDR3 runs 13 residues. V lost 5 bases and J lost 8, with 13 bases in between.

This clonotype was found many times. The chain is built from TRBV29-1 and TRBJ2-1; 9 bases are a match to TRBD2. The CDR3 length is 14 residues. The V gene end was trimmed by 2 bases and the J gene end by 4 bases; junction bases not matched to a gene: 3. Germline lookup yields CDR1 SQVTM and CDR2 ANQGSEA. The CDR3 reads CSVELAGRYNEQFF. CDR3 DNA sequence: TGCAGCGTTGAACTAGCGGGGAGGTACAATGAGCAGTTCTTC.

In this sample, this clonotype turned up many times. The gene calls are TRBV5-1 and TRBJ1-1; D might be TRBD1 (6 bases). In germline, CDR1 is SGHRS, CDR2 YFSETQ. This CDR3 contains 14 residues. The V end was cut by 3 bases, the J end by 5 bases, with 14 bases between. The CDR3, as DNA: TGCGCCAGCAGCTCAGGGGAGCCAGGGACTGAAGCTTTCTTT. This gives the protein CASSSGEPGTEAFF. Full variable domain (outside the CDR3, taken from reference TRBV5-1 and TRBJ1-1): KAGVTQTPRYLIKTRGQQVTLSCSPISGHRSVSWYQQTPGQGLQFLFEYFSETQRNKGNFPGRFSGRQFSNSRSEMNVSTLELGDSALYLCASSSGEPGTEAFFGQGTRLTVV.

This clonotype was counted ten times or more. The genes are TRBV28 and TRBJ2-1; D is perhaps TRBD1 (5 bases). V lost 6 bases to trimming and J lost 5 bases, with 14 bases between them. CDR1 is MDHEN, CDR2 SYDVKM, per germline. The CDR3 has 14 residues. The DNA of the CDR3 is TGTGCCAGCAGGTCAGGGTCCGAGAACAATGAGCAGTTCTTC. It specifies CASRSGSENNEQFF.

This clonotype was seen many times. The chain uses TRBV20-1 and TRBJ1-1; D is uncertain. V was trimmed by 5 bases and J by 3 bases, leaving 19 bases between them. Germline CDR1 reads DFQATT; CDR2 reads SNEGSKA (reference sequence). CDR3 length: 15 residues. The CDR3 DNA sequence: TGCAGTGCTCCCCCTGCTGGCGGGAGGGACACTGAAGCTTTCTTT. It translates to CSAPPAGGRDTEAFF.

The table lists this clonotype with many counts. V is TRBV4-1 and J is TRBJ2-4; no definite D call. This CDR3 is built from 15 residues. V was cut by 0 bases and J by 7 bases, with 13 bases left in between. CDR1 is MGHRA and CDR2 is YSYEKL in the germline V gene. The DNA for the CDR3 is TGCGCCAGCAGCCAAGACCTGGAGAAGGGTAACATTCAGTACTTC. This translates into CASSQDLEKGNIQYF.

This clonotype was seen repeatedly, ten times or more. The V call is TRBV25-1, the J call TRBJ2-1; D is unresolved. CDR3 length equals 12 residues. The germline CDR1 and CDR2 sequences are MGHDK and SYGVNS. V lost 6 bases to trimming and J lost 5 bases, with 8 bases between them. The CDR3 sequence: CASSLEHNEQFF. CDR3 nucleotide sequence: TGTGCCAGCAGCCTCGAACACAATGAGCAGTTCTTC.

This clonotype has at least ten counts. The chain combines TRBV5-1 with TRBJ2-7; no clear D. Germline-derived CDR1 and CDR2 are SGHRS and YFSETQ. V lost 1 base, J lost 3 bases, and 8 bases lay in between. The CDR3 runs to 13 residues. In DNA, the CDR3 is TGCGCCAGCAGCTTGATTTCCGACTACGAGCAGTACTTC. This translates into CASSLISDYEQYF.

This clonotype appeared many times. This chain joins TRBV10-3 and TRBJ2-7; no clear D gene. V shed 5 bases and J shed 0 bases, with 2 bases lying between them. This CDR3 comprises 11 residues. Germline V gene data show CDR1 as ENHRY and CDR2 as SYGVKD. The CDR3 DNA is TGTGCCATCAGTTCCTCCTACGAGCAGTACTTC. It is translated as CAISSSYEQYF.

Ten or more counts support this clonotype. The chain joins TRBV25-1 to TRBJ2-1, with D tentatively TRBD2 (6 bases). Trimming left V 2 bases short and J 5 bases short, with 16 bases between. The CDR3 has 16 residues. Germline V gene data show CDR1 as MGHDK and CDR2 as SYGVNS. CDR3 coding DNA: TGTGCCAGCAGTGAAGCCACCGGGACTGGGAACAATGAGCAGTTCTTC. Translated: CASSEATGTGNNEQFF.

This clonotype was recorded at least ten times. The DNA of the CDR3 is TGCGCCAGCAGCCAAGAGGGACGAGGGGGCACCATATATTTT. Residues: CASSQEGRGGTIYF. The gene calls are TRBV4-1 and TRBJ1-3; tentatively, D is TRBD1 (6 bases). Germline V gene lookup returns CDR1 MGHRA and CDR2 YSYEKL. V was pared by 0 bases and J by 9 bases, with 12 bases between. The CDR3 has 14 residues.

This clonotype was observed at least ten times. The chain is built from TRBV28 and TRBJ1-1; the D gene is possibly TRBD1 (6 bases). Trimming took off 6 bases at V and 0 bases at J, with 17 bases between the two ends. This CDR3 region has 16 residues. Germline CDR1 and CDR2: MDHEN and SYDVKM. DNA of the CDR3: TGTGCCAGCAGCCCCCCCAGATGGGACATGAACACTGAAGCTTTCTTT. Translation gives CASSPPRWDMNTEAFF.

This clonotype was detected many times. This chain links TRBV2 with TRBJ2-1; the D gene could be TRBD1 or TRBD2 (5 bases each). The CDR3 has 12 residues. In germline, CDR1 is SNHLY, CDR2 FYNNEI. The ends were cut back, 5 bases at V and 8 bases at J, with 10 bases in the middle. The CDR3 sequence is CASSREGHEQFF. The CDR3 nucleotides are TGTGCCAGCAGTAGAGAGGGGCATGAGCAGTTCTTC.

This clonotype was detected many times. V and J are TRBV7-2 and TRBJ2-5; weak D call: TRBD2 (6 bases). The V end lost 4 bases, the J end lost 5 bases, and 14 bases lay between the germline ends. The CDR3 is 14 amino acids. Looked up from germline, CDR1 is SGHTA and CDR2 is FQGNSA. The DNA of the CDR3 is TGTGCCAGCAGCTCTCCACCTGGGGGGGAGACCCAGTACTTC. Translated, it gives CASSSPPGGETQYF.

In this sample, this clonotype turned up many times. The chain combines TRBV29-1 with TRBJ2-7; D ambiguous. CDR1 and CDR2 from the germline V gene are SQVTM and ANQGSEA. V was trimmed by 0 bases and J by 0 bases, leaving 6 bases between them. The CDR3 is 13 amino acids. DNA of the CDR3: TGCAGCGTTGAAGATGCGGACTCCTACGAGCAGTACTTC. Its translation: CSVEDADSYEQYF.

This clonotype was counted ten times or more. The rearrangement links TRBV6-6 to TRBJ1-5, with a possible D match to TRBD1 (6 bases). The CDR3 extends over 14 amino acids. Germline CDR1 and CDR2: MNHNY and SVGAGI (reference sequence). V lost 6 bases and J 4 bases, leaving 13 bases between the germline ends. CDR3 in amino acids: CASRYRAANQPQHF. The CDR3 DNA follows: TGTGCCAGCAGATACAGGGCTGCGAATCAGCCCCAGCATTTT.

Many counts were recorded for this clonotype. The genes are TRBV9 and TRBJ2-2; D not certain. Germline loops: CDR1 SGDLS, CDR2 YYNGEE. Trimming cost V 2 bases and J 4 bases, with 6 bases left between them. The CDR3 spans 13 residues. The CDR3 protein is CASSVKGTGELFF. The CDR3, as DNA: TGTGCCAGCAGCGTCAAAGGCACCGGGGAGCTGTTTTTT.

The rearrangement joins TRBV5-1 to TRBJ2-1; 11 bases fit TRBD2. CDR1 is SGHRS and CDR2 is YFSETQ in the germline V gene. Germline trimming cut 2 bases from V and 4 bases from J; bases unmatched to any gene: 2. The CDR3 spans 15 residues. The CDR3: CASSFGTSGYNEQFF. The CDR3 region has the DNA TGCGCCAGCAGCTTCGGGACTAGCGGATACAATGAGCAGTTCTTC.

V and J are TRBV20-1 and TRBJ1-6, with no clear D. V was clipped by 1 base and J by 7 bases, with 8 bases between them. CDR1 DFQATT and CDR2 SNEGSKA come from the germline V gene (reference sequence). The CDR3 covers 13 residues. Here the CDR3 reads CSARVGGNSPLHF. The CDR3 DNA follows: TGCAGTGCTAGAGTGGGCGGGAATTCACCCCTCCACTTT.

The sample holds many counts of this clonotype. This chain links TRBV5-1 with TRBJ2-5, with unresolved D. Germline lookup yields CDR1 SGHRS and CDR2 YFSETQ. Trimming pared 1 base from V and 0 bases from J, leaving 7 bases between. The CDR3 loop spans 14 amino acids. The CDR3 loop is CASSLWVDQETQYF. CDR3 nucleotides: TGCGCCAGCAGCTTGTGGGTGGACCAAGAGACCCAGTACTTC.